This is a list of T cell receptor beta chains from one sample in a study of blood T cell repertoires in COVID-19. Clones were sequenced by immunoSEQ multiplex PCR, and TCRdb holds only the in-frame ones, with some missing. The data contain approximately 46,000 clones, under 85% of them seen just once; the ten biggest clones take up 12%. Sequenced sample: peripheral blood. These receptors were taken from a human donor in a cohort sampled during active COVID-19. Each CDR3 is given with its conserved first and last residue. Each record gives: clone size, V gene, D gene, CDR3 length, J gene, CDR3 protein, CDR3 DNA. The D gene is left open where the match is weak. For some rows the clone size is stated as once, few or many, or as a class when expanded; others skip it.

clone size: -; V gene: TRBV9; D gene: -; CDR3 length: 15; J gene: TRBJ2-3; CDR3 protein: CASSAGEWATDTQYF; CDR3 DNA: TGTGCCAGCAGCGCGGGGGAGTGGGCCACAGATACGCAGTATTTT
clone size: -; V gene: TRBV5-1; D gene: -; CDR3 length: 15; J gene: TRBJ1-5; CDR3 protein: CASSLRPGGNQPQHF; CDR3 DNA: TGCGCCAGCAGCTTGAGGCCAGGTGGTAATCAGCCCCAGCATTTT
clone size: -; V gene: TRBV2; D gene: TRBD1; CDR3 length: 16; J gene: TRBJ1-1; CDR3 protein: CASSFTGTGAGTEAFF; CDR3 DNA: TGTGCCAGCAGTTTCACCGGGACAGGGGCGGGGACTGAAGCTTTCTTT
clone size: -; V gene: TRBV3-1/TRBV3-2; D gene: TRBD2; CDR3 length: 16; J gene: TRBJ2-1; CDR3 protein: CASSQGVPSGGPSGFF; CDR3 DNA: TGTGCCAGCAGCCAAGGGGTGCCTAGCGGGGGGCCGAGCGGGTTCTTC
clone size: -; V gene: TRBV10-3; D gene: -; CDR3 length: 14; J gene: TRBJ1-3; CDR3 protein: CAPVTRGKGNTIYF; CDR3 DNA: TGTGCCCCTGTAACAAGAGGCAAGGGAAACACCATATATTTT
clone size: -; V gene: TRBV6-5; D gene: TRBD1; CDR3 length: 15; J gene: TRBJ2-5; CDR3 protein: CASSLRDRGQETQYF; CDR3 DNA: TGTGCCAGCAGCCTCAGGGACAGGGGGCAAGAGACCCAGTACTTC
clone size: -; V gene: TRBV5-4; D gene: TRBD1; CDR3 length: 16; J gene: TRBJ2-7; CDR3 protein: CASSSFYRTGSNEQYF; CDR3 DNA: TGTGCCAGCAGCTCCTTCTACCGGACAGGGAGCAACGAGCAGTACTTC
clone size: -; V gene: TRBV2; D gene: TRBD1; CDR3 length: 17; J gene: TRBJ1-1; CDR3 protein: CASTLRGQGARHTEAFF; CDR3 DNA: TGTGCCAGCACCCTCCGGGGACAGGGGGCCAGGCACACTGAAGCTTTCTTT
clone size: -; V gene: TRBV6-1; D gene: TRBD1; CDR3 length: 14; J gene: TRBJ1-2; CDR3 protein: CASSEGQGLYGYTF; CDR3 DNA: TGTGCCAGCAGTGAGGGACAGGGGCTCTATGGCTACACCTTC
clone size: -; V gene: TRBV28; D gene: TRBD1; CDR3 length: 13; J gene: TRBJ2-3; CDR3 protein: CASRDRGSLTQYF; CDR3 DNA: TGTGCCAGCCGGGACAGGGGCAGTTTGACGCAGTATTTT
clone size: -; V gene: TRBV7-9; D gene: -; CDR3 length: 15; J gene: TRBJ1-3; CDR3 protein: CASSHERSLGNTIYF; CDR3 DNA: TGTGCCAGCAGCCATGAGCGGTCTCTGGGAAACACCATATATTTT
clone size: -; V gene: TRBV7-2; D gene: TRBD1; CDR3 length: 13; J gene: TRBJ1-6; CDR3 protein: CASSQAGGSPLHF; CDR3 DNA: TGTGCCAGCAGCCAAGCAGGGGGTTCACCCCTCCACTTT
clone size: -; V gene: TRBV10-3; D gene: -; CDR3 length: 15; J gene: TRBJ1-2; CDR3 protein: CAITPQSGSNYGYTF; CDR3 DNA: TGTGCCATCACCCCTCAATCGGGGTCTAACTATGGCTACACCTTC
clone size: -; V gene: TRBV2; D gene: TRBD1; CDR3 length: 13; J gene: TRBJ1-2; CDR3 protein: CASRQGFDYGYTF; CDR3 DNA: TGTGCCAGCAGACAGGGGTTCGACTATGGCTACACCTTC
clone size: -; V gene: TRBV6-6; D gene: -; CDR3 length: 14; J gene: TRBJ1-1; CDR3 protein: CASSYGQANTEAFF; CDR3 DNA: TGTGCCAGCAGTTACGGGCAGGCGAACACTGAAGCTTTCTTT
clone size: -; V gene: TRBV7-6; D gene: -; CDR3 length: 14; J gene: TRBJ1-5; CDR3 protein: CASSPLGGGQPQHF; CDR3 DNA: TGTGCCAGCAGTCCGTTGGGGGGGGGACAGCCCCAGCATTTT
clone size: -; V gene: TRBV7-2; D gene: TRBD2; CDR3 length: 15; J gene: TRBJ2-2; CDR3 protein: CASSFSGGNTGELFF; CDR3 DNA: TGTGCCAGCAGTTTTAGCGGGGGTAACACCGGGGAGCTGTTTTTT
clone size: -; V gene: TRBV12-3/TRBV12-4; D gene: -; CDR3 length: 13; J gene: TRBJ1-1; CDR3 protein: CASSLAVATEAFF; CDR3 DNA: TGTGCCAGCAGTTTAGCAGTGGCCACTGAAGCTTTCTTT
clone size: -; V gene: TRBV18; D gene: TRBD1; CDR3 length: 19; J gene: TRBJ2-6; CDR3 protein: CASSGTAHPPLSGANVLTF; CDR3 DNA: TGTGCCAGCTCGGGGACAGCTCACCCACCCCTCTCTGGGGCCAACGTCCTGACTTTC
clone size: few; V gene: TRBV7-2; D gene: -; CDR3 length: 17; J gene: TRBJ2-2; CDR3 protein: CASSFEDSSLYTGELFF; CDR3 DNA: TGTGCCAGCAGCTTCGAGGACAGTAGCCTGTACACCGGGGAGCTGTTTTTT
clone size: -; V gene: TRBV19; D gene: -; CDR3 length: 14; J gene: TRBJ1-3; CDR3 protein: CASATVYSGNTIYF; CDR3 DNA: TGTGCCAGTGCGACAGTCTACTCTGGAAACACCATATATTTT
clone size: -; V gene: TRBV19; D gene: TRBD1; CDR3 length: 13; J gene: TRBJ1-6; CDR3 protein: CATRGQGYSPLHF; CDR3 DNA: TGTGCCACAAGGGGACAGGGGTATTCACCCCTCCACTTT
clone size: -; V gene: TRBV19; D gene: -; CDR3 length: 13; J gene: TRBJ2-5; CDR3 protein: CATLASGSETQYF; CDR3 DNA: TGTGCCACCTTAGCGAGTGGGTCAGAGACCCAGTACTTC
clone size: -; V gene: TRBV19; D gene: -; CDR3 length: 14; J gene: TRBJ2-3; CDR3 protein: CASSKWAITDTQYF; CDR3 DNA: TGTGCCAGTAGTAAATGGGCCATCACAGATACGCAGTATTTT
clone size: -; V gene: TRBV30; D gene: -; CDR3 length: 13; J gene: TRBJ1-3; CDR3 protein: CAWRPSSGNTIYF; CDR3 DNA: TGTGCCTGGAGACCGAGCTCTGGAAACACCATATATTTT
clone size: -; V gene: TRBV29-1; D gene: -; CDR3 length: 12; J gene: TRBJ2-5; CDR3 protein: CSVLGGVETQYF; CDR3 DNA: TGCAGCGTTCTCGGAGGGGTAGAGACCCAGTACTTC
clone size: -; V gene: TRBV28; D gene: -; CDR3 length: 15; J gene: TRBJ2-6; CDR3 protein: CASTFRGSGANVLTF; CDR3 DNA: TGTGCCAGCACCTTCCGGGGCTCTGGGGCCAACGTCCTGACTTTC
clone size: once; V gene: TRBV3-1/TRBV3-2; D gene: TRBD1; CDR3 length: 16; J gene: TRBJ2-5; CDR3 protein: CASSLNPGQGWETQYF; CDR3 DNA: TGTGCCAGCAGCCTCAACCCGGGACAGGGGTGGGAGACCCAGTACTTC
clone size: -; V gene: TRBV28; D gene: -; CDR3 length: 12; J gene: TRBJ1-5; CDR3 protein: CASSPTGQPQHF; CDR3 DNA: TGTGCCAGCAGCCCGACAGGTCAGCCCCAGCATTTT